The 12 T cell receptor beta chains listed next were all sequenced from one sample in a study of response to subunit inactivated influenza vaccine. Each CDR3 protein gets one entry after TCRdb re-called the RT-PCR reads with MiXCR. This sample has hundreds of thousands of distinct CDR3 sequences, with 15% to 17% found just once. The sequences come from PBMCs from blood, collected approximately 13 days after vaccination. The receptor set was obtained from a man over 45 who received an inactivated influenza vaccine.

The chain employs TRBV12-3 or TRBV12-4 and TRBJ1-5; D might be TRBD1 (6 bases). Trimming left V 6 bases short and J 9 bases short, with 9 bases between. This CDR3 contains 11 residues. This chain's CDR3 is CASRGGGPQHF. The CDR3 region has the DNA TGTGCCAGCAGAGGAGGGGGGCCCCAGCATTTT.

The chain uses TRBV20-1 and TRBJ2-2; 10 bases agree with TRBD2. V was clipped by 0 bases and J by 4 bases; unmatched bases: 11. The CDR3 has 18 residues. CDR1 and CDR2 (germline): DFQATT, SNEGSKA (reference sequence). The CDR3 DNA is TGCAGTGCTAGAGATTGGGCTAGCGGGAGTCGTGGCACCGGGGAGCTGTTTTTT. Residues: CSARDWASGSRGTGELFF.

This clonotype was picked up a small number of times. In DNA form, the CDR3 reads TGTGCCAGCAGCCATAGCGGCGGGTTGTTCTTC. Protein: CASSHSGGLFF. This chain links TRBV11-2 with TRBJ2-1; perhaps TRBD2 as D (6 bases). The CDR3 is 11 amino acids. Per the germline V gene, CDR1 is SGHAT and CDR2 is FQNNGV. V gave up 5 bases and J gave up 15 bases, with 14 bases separating them.

The chain recombines TRBV18 with TRBJ2-5; TRBD1 aligns across 7 bases. The CDR3 extends over 15 amino acids. Germline V CDR1 and CDR2: KGHSH, LQKENI. The V gene end was trimmed by 5 bases and the J gene end by 5 bases; junction bases not matched to a gene: 11. CDR3: CASSSQGGTWETQYF. As DNA, the CDR3 is TGTGCCAGCTCATCTCAAGGGGGCACCTGGGAGACCCAGTACTTC.

In this sample, this clonotype turned up a few times. The J gene is TRBJ1-5, the V gene TRBV6-2 or TRBV6-3; 7 bases are shared with TRBD1. V shed 2 bases and J 0 bases; nucleotides not matched to a gene: 7. This CDR3 comprises 17 residues. Per germline, CDR1 MNHEY and CDR2 SVGEGT. CDR3 in DNA: TGTGCCAGCAGTTACGTGCCGGACAGGAATAGCAATCAGCCCCAGCATTTT. Protein: CASSYVPDRNSNQPQHF.

This clonotype has a handful of counts. The rearrangement joins TRBV7-2 to TRBJ2-1; 7 bases map to TRBD1. The V gene's germline CDR1 is SGHTA and CDR2 FQGNSA. The CDR3 length is 11 residues. DNA of the CDR3: TGTGCAGGGGGCCTCTACAATGAGCAGTTCTTC. Amino acid sequence: CAGGLYNEQFF.

The CDR3 sequence is CASSYRARGHEQYF. Written as DNA, the CDR3 is TGTGCCAGCAGTTACAGGGCCAGGGGCCACGAGCAGTACTTC. V is TRBV6-5 and J is TRBJ2-7; a weak D match, TRBD1 (6 bases). The CDR3 has 14 residues. The V and J ends lost 2 bases and 5 bases respectively, with 13 bases between them. Germline V gene data show CDR1 as MNHEY and CDR2 as SVGAGI.

The chain joins TRBV27 to TRBJ2-5; 12 bases align to TRBD2. The J segment lost 6 bases and the V segment lost 5 bases, leaving 7 bases of the junction unmatched. Germline loops: CDR1 MNHEY, CDR2 SMNVEV (reference sequence). The CDR3 sequence is 15 residues long. The chain's CDR3 is CASSSGLAGPQTQYF. In nucleotides, the CDR3 is TGTGCCAGCAGTAGTGGACTAGCGGGGCCCCAGACCCAGTACTTC.

This clonotype was recorded at least ten times. The J gene is TRBJ2-7, the V gene TRBV5-1, with TRBD2 matching 10 bases. Germline-derived CDR1 and CDR2 are SGHRS and YFSETQ. The CDR3 consists of 16 residues. The ends lost 4 bases at V and 3 bases at J; junction bases unmatched: 10. The CDR3 loop reads CASSPRIAGGFYEQYF. CDR3 sequence (DNA): TGCGCCAGCAGCCCCAGAATAGCGGGGGGCTTCTACGAGCAGTACTTC.

The chain has TRBV29-1 and TRBJ2-7; 9 nucleotides agree with TRBD1. The germline CDR1 and CDR2 sequences are SQVTM and ANQGSEA. V shed 7 bases, J shed 0 bases, and the junction held 7 bases outside the gene matches. The CDR3 length is 14 residues. In DNA, the CDR3 is TGCAGCGCAGGGACAGGGTTCAGCTCCTACGAGCAGTACTTC. Translating it yields CSAGTGFSSYEQYF.

This clonotype was found many times. The V and J genes are TRBV4-3 and TRBJ2-1; D tentatively fits TRBD1 or TRBD2 (5 bases each). Per the germline V gene, CDR1 is LGHNA and CDR2 is YSLEER. The CDR3 extends over 16 amino acids. V gave up 0 bases and J gave up 0 bases, with 9 bases separating them. The CDR3 reads CASSQDGTGSYNEQFF. In DNA, the CDR3 is TGCGCCAGCAGCCAAGACGGGACGGGCTCCTACAATGAGCAGTTCTTC.

This clonotype was picked up a small number of times. The chain joins TRBV20-1 to TRBJ2-4; the D gene is possibly TRBD2 (5 bases). Germline V gene lookup returns CDR1 DFQATT and CDR2 SNEGSKA (reference sequence). This CDR3 region has 15 residues. The V end lost 1 base, the J end lost 2 bases, and 12 bases lay between the germline ends. The CDR3 protein is CSARGRVPSKNIQYF. In DNA form, the CDR3 reads TGCAGTGCTAGAGGGCGGGTCCCCTCCAAAAACATTCAGTACTTC.